The following is a T cell receptor (beta chain) sequence with its context. V was clipped by 3 bases and J by 0 bases, with 12 bases between them. This CDR3 contains 15 residues. The germline gives CDR1 SGDLS, CDR2 YYNGEE. This sample stems from a study of blood T cell repertoires in COVID-19. For the study at large: The origin of the acute and convalescent COVID-19 samples was the United States, Italy and Spain. T cells, B-cell-depleted T cells, or PBMCs provided the cDNA or gDNA that served as material.

Study processing details: The authors estimated nucleated cell counts from reference gene primer amplification. The table came from immunoSEQ multiplex PCR; TCRdb's copy has only in-frame clones and leaves some out. The V and J calls and clone size are taken from that table; D and trimming were inferred from the DNA. The sample records around 87,000 clones, almost 90% being singletons. The receptor was isolated from a human donor with active COVID-19. The donor label of this sample is uncertain. This chain joins TRBV9 and TRBJ1-1; D is undetermined. The sequenced material came from peripheral blood. The CDR3 sequence: CASSEQPFMNTEAFF. CDR3 DNA sequence: TGTGCCAGCAGCGAACAACCCTTCATGAACACTGAAGCTTTCTTT.